A single sample is the source of the 28 T cell receptor beta chains below, sequenced in a study of cytomegalovirus exposure and HLA in healthy donors. The PCR contained 60 Vbeta and 13 Jbeta primers. Sequenced by immunoSEQ multiplex PCR; TCRdb stores in-frame clones only, minus some. The sample shows over 65,000 clones, roughly 73% of them seen only once. The material sequenced was PBMCs. The receptors originated from a man aged 35 to 55 in good health and CMV-seronegative.

V is TRBV27 and J is TRBJ2-5, with no clear D. This CDR3 has 16 residues. V gave up 1 base and J gave up 3 bases, with 15 bases separating them. Germline V gene lookup returns CDR1 MNHEY and CDR2 SMNVEV (reference sequence). For the CDR3, the DNA is TGTGCCAGCAGTTTATACCTAGTTGGAATGGAAGAGACCCAGTACTTC. Translated: CASSLYLVGMEETQYF.

V is TRBV18 and J is TRBJ2-7, with 9 positions matching TRBD2. The V and J ends lost 4 bases and 2 bases, in that order; junction bases with no gene match: 6. The CDR3 has 15 amino acids. Germline CDR1 is KGHSH and CDR2 is LQKENI. This CDR3 is CASSLRLAETYEQYF. The DNA of the CDR3 is TGTGCCAGCTCACTCCGACTAGCGGAGACCTACGAGCAGTACTTC.

This clone came up once. The genes are TRBV7-9 and TRBJ1-3; tentative D call: TRBD1 (6 bases). V was clipped by 5 bases and J by 7 bases, with 21 bases between them. Germline V CDR1 and CDR2: SEHNR, FQNEAQ (reference sequence). CDR3 length equals 16 residues. In nucleotides, the CDR3 is TGTGCCAGCAGCGTCGCCCTTGGCAGGGGACGGAACACCATATATTTT. Translating it yields CASSVALGRGRNTIYF.

The CDR3 DNA reads TGTGCCAGCTCACCTGTCCTTAGCACAGATACGCAGTATTTT. Protein: CASSPVLSTDTQYF. This sequence joins TRBV18 and TRBJ2-3; D uncertain. CDR1 KGHSH and CDR2 LQKENI come from the germline V gene. The ends were cut back, 3 bases at V and 0 bases at J, with 7 bases in the middle. The CDR3 contains 14 residues.

The rearrangement joins TRBV6-5 to TRBJ2-5; no definite D call. V was cut by 2 bases and J by 6 bases, with 7 bases left in between. The CDR3 extends over 12 amino acids. Looked up from germline, CDR1 is MNHEY and CDR2 is SVGAGI. CDR3 residues: CASSYNQKTQYF. The DNA for the CDR3 is TGTGCCAGCAGTTACAATCAAAAGACCCAGTACTTC.

The rearrangement joins TRBV6-1 to TRBJ2-2, with 12 bases aligning to TRBD2. This CDR3 is 18 amino acids long. The germline V gene encodes CDR1 MNHNS and CDR2 SASEGT. V was pared by 2 bases and J by 2 bases, with 6 bases of the junction left unmatched. DNA for the CDR3: TGTGCCAGCAGTGAAATCCAACTAGCGGGGGGTAACACCGGGGAGCTGTTTTTT. Encoded protein: CASSEIQLAGGNTGELFF.

This clone was seen only a few times. This chain uses TRBV27 with TRBJ1-6; D is ambiguous. The V end was cut by 3 bases, the J end by 5 bases, with 17 bases between. This CDR3 is built from 17 residues. CDR1 MNHEY and CDR2 SMNVEV come from the germline V gene (reference sequence). The CDR3 loop is CASSLRRSMSDNSPLHF. The CDR3 DNA sequence: TGTGCCAGCAGTTTGAGGAGGTCGATGTCCGATAATTCACCCCTCCACTTT.

The chain combines TRBV29-1 with TRBJ2-1; TRBD2 matches 8 bases. The CDR3 has 12 residues. CDR1 and CDR2 from the germline V gene are SQVTM and ANQGSEA. V gave up 6 bases and J gave up 9 bases; unmatched junction bases: 7. Written as DNA, the CDR3 is TGCAGCGTGCCTGGCGCGGGGGGTGAGCAGTTCTTC. Its protein is CSVPGAGGEQFF.

The chain recombines TRBV6-1 with TRBJ2-3; 11 bases align to TRBD2. CDR3 length: 15 residues. Per the germline V gene, CDR1 is MNHNS and CDR2 is SASEGT. The V segment lost 6 bases and the J segment 2 bases; nucleotides outside the gene matches: 4. CDR3 sequence: CASRGTSGFTDTQYF. The CDR3 DNA reads as TGTGCCAGCAGAGGGACTAGCGGATTCACAGATACGCAGTATTTT.

The chain carries TRBV4-1 and TRBJ2-3; tentatively, D is TRBD2 (6 bases). Trimming shortened V by 4 bases and J by 0 bases, and 11 bases separated the two germline ends. Germline CDR1 MGHRA, CDR2 YSYEKL. The CDR3 runs to 15 residues. The CDR3 DNA reads TGCGCCAGCAGCCTGGCGGAGGGGAGCACAGATACGCAGTATTTT. It translates to CASSLAEGSTDTQYF.

The chain is built from TRBV6-5 and TRBJ2-7; TRBD1 might be the D (5 bases). The CDR3 spans 12 residues. CDR1 and CDR2 (germline): MNHEY, SVGAGI. Trimming left V 8 bases short and J 3 bases short, with 11 bases between. CDR3 amino acids: CASFQGGYEQYF. The CDR3 DNA sequence: TGTGCCAGCTTTCAGGGTGGCTACGAGCAGTACTTC.

This clone was seen just once. This sequence joins TRBV29-1 and TRBJ2-1; weak D call: TRBD2 (6 bases). CDR1 and CDR2 from the germline V gene are SQVTM and ANQGSEA. V lost 0 bases and J lost 0, with 18 bases in between. The CDR3 totals 18 residues. The CDR3 spells CSVEDWSNAGSSYNEQFF. The CDR3 nucleotides are TGCAGCGTTGAAGATTGGTCAAACGCCGGGAGCTCCTACAATGAGCAGTTCTTC.

The chain uses TRBV28 and TRBJ2-1, with D unclear. Trimming pared 2 bases from V and 1 base from J, leaving 6 bases between. Germline CDR1 is MDHEN and CDR2 is SYDVKM. The CDR3 is 14 amino acids. CDR3 nucleotide sequence: TGTGCCAGCAGTTTAACTCCTTCCTACAATGAGCAGTTCTTC. Residues: CASSLTPSYNEQFF.

The V call is TRBV6-5, the J call TRBJ1-1; 7 bases line up with TRBD1. The germline V gene encodes CDR1 MNHEY and CDR2 SVGAGI. The CDR3 contains 14 residues. Trimming removed 5 bases from V and 4 bases from J; junction bases left unmatched: 7. CDR3 coding DNA: TGTGCCAGCAGTCTGGAGGGGGCGATCACTGAAGCTTTCTTT. Amino acids: CASSLEGAITEAFF.

The chain combines TRBV28 with TRBJ2-1; 10 positions match TRBD2. Germline V gene sequence: CDR1 MDHEN, CDR2 SYDVKM. The CDR3 covers 18 residues. The ends lost 2 bases at V and 6 bases at J; junction bases unmatched: 13. The CDR3 loop is CASSLIPPPSGSFNEQFF. CDR3 DNA: TGTGCCAGCAGTTTAATCCCCCCTCCTAGCGGGAGTTTCAATGAGCAGTTCTTC. Full variable domain (remainder filled in from reference TRBV28 and TRBJ2-1): DVKVTQSSRYLVKRTGEKVFLECVQDMDHENMFWYRQDPGLGLRLIYFSYDVKMKEKGDIPEGYSVSREKKERFSLILESASTNQTSMYLCASSLIPPPSGSFNEQFFGPGTRLTVL.

The chain combines TRBV7-2 with TRBJ2-1, with 8 positions matching TRBD2. This CDR3 has 14 residues. Per germline, CDR1 SGHTA and CDR2 FQGNSA. V shed 3 bases, J shed 3 bases, and the junction held 1 base outside the gene matches. This CDR3 is CASSFTSGYNEQFF. CDR3 DNA: TGTGCCAGCAGCTTCACTAGCGGCTACAATGAGCAGTTCTTC.

V is TRBV7-3 and J is TRBJ2-7; D ambiguous. Trimming removed 4 bases at V and 2 bases at J, with 9 bases between. The CDR3 consists of 13 residues. The germline gives CDR1 SGHTA, CDR2 FQGTGA. The CDR3 here is CASSSSPTYEQYF. CDR3 bases: TGTGCCAGCAGCTCGTCCCCTACCTACGAGCAGTACTTC.

V usage is TRBV18 and J usage is TRBJ1-4, with 7 bases lining up with TRBD1. The V gene's germline CDR1 is KGHSH and CDR2 LQKENI. V shed 6 bases and J 8 bases; nucleotides not matched to a gene: 12. The CDR3 extends over 15 amino acids. CDR3: CASSRQGSEWEKLFF. The DNA of the CDR3 is TGTGCCAGCTCGCGACAGGGATCCGAATGGGAAAAACTGTTTTTT.

The chain is built from TRBV2 and TRBJ2-7, with TRBD2 identical over 8 bases. Unmatched junction bases numbered 14, after V lost 7 bases and J lost 0 bases. From germline, CDR1 is SNHLY and CDR2 FYNNEI. The CDR3 runs to 17 residues. CDR3: CASNLELAGTSSYEQYF. In DNA form, the CDR3 reads TGTGCCAGCAATTTGGAGCTAGCGGGTACAAGCTCCTACGAGCAGTACTTC.

The sample holds one count of this clone. At one end, the junction sequence differs from germline, possibly due to a read error. The genes are TRBV7-9 and TRBJ2-7; 12 positions match TRBD2. The CDR3 spans 13 residues. Germline-derived CDR1 and CDR2 are SEHNR and FQNEAQ (reference sequence). The CDR3 sequence is CASSAPTSGSVNF. CDR3 nucleotides: TGTGCCAGCAGCGCCCCGACTAGCGGGAGCGTAAACTTC.

The V call is TRBV5-6, the J call TRBJ2-1; weak D call: TRBD1 (8 bases). This CDR3 has 16 amino acids. V shed 4 bases and J shed 3 bases, with 17 bases lying between them. Germline CDR1 reads SGHDT; CDR2 reads YYEEEE. CDR3 sequence reads: CASSPNRGGVYNEQFF. The CDR3 coding sequence is TGTGCCAGCAGCCCAAACAGGGGGGGCGTCTACAATGAGCAGTTCTTC. Combining the CDR3 with reference TRBV5-6 and TRBJ2-1 gives the whole variable domain DAGVTQSPTHLIKTRGQQVTLRCSPKSGHDTVSWYQQALGQGPQFIFQYYEEEERQRGNFPDRFSGHQFPNYSSELNVNALLLGDSALYLCASSPNRGGVYNEQFFGPGTRLTVL.

Regarding this clone: The junction shows a germline mismatch at one end, possibly a read error. The J gene is TRBJ2-7, the V gene TRBV11-2, with TRBD2 matching over 11 bases. From germline, CDR1 is SGHAT and CDR2 FQNNGV. CDR3 length: 14 amino acids. CDR3 sequence (DNA): TGTGCCAGCAGGTTAGCGGGGGGGCCCTACGAGCAGTACTTC. Translating gives CASRLAGGPYEQYF.

The DNA for the CDR3 is TGTGCCAGTAGTAATCGAGAGAGCTCTGGAAACACCATATATTTT. This codes for CASSNRESSGNTIYF. The V and J genes are TRBV19 and TRBJ1-3; D remains unclear. With 4 bases removed from V and 0 bases from J, the gap between germline ends came to 10 bases. Germline loops: CDR1 LNHDA, CDR2 SQIVND (reference sequence). The CDR3 length is 15 residues.

This clone was recorded only once. The rearrangement uses TRBV28 and TRBJ2-7, with 7 bases lining up with TRBD1. Germline CDR1 is MDHEN and CDR2 is SYDVKM. The CDR3 extends over 15 amino acids. The V and J ends lost 3 bases and 2 bases, in that order; junction bases with no gene match: 7. CDR3: CASSLGQRGAYEQYF. In nucleotides, the CDR3 is TGTGCCAGCAGTTTGGGACAGCGCGGCGCCTACGAGCAGTACTTC.

This clone was found once. The chain uses TRBV27 and TRBJ1-2; a weak D match, TRBD1 (5 bases). V was cut by 3 bases and J by 8 bases, with 16 bases left in between. There are 14 residues in the CDR3. Germline V gene sequence: CDR1 MNHEY, CDR2 SMNVEV (reference sequence). CDR3 in amino acids: CASSFSSGAGGYTF. The CDR3 DNA follows: TGTGCCAGCAGTTTCAGTTCCGGGGCGGGGGGCTACACCTTC.

V gene TRBV7-9 combines with J gene TRBJ2-5; D may be TRBD2 (7 bases). CDR1 SEHNR and CDR2 FQNEAQ come from the germline V gene (reference sequence). The CDR3 consists of 13 residues. V dropped 8 bases and J dropped 9 bases, with 19 bases sitting between them. The CDR3: CASGRGDSRAQYF. For the CDR3, the DNA is TGTGCCAGCGGGAGGGGGGACTCAAGAGCCCAGTACTTC.

The chain joins TRBV2 to TRBJ2-1, with D perhaps matching TRBD2 (6 bases). CDR3 length equals 16 residues. Germline V gives CDR1 SNHLY, CDR2 FYNNEI. V was shortened by 0 bases and J by 6 bases, with 15 bases between the two germline ends. The CDR3 bases are TGTGCCAGCAGTGAAGCGCTCGGGCTAGCGAGCAATGAGCAGTTCTTC. This gives the protein CASSEALGLASNEQFF.

The J gene is TRBJ2-1, the V gene TRBV11-2; the D is unclear. CDR3 size: 19 residues. Germline V lookup: CDR1 SGHAT, CDR2 FQNNGV. V lost 0 bases and J lost 6, with 24 bases in between. The CDR3 region is CASSLEAPSLLLRGNEQFF. In DNA form, the CDR3 reads TGTGCCAGCAGCTTAGAGGCCCCAAGCCTCCTACTAAGAGGCAATGAGCAGTTCTTC. Full variable domain (rest looked up from reference TRBV11-2 and TRBJ2-1): EAGVAQSPRYKIIEKRQSVAFWCNPISGHATLYWYQQILGQGPKLLIQFQNNGVVDDSQLPKDRFSAERLKGVDSTLKIQPAKLEDSAVYLCASSLEAPSLLLRGNEQFFGPGTRLTVL.